This T cell receptor beta chain was identified during a study of cytomegalovirus exposure and HLA in healthy donors. Findings and limits, study-wide: An assumption of roughly uniform sequencing depth across donors underlay the presence/absence analyses. Highly shared sequence variants in one cluster were likely a sequencing artifact.

Comment on this clone: Its specificity is unknown.

Primers included in the PCR were 60 Vbeta and 13 Jbeta primers. Assay used: immunoSEQ multiplex PCR; TCRdb lists only in-frame clones, some missing. Of roughly 130,000 clones in the sample, about three quarters were seen once. The junction had 7 bases not matched to a gene; V was cut back by 4 bases and J by 8 bases. The CDR3 length is 15 residues. Germline CDR1 and CDR2: MNHEY and SVGAGI. Sequenced material: PBMCs. The origin of this receptor is a man aged 40-55 years in good health and CMV-seropositive. The V and J genes are TRBV6-5 and TRBJ2-1; TRBD2 agrees at 11 bases. The CDR3 region is CASSSPSGRMDEQFF. As DNA, the CDR3 is TGTGCCAGCAGTTCCCCTAGCGGGAGGATGGATGAGCAGTTCTTC.